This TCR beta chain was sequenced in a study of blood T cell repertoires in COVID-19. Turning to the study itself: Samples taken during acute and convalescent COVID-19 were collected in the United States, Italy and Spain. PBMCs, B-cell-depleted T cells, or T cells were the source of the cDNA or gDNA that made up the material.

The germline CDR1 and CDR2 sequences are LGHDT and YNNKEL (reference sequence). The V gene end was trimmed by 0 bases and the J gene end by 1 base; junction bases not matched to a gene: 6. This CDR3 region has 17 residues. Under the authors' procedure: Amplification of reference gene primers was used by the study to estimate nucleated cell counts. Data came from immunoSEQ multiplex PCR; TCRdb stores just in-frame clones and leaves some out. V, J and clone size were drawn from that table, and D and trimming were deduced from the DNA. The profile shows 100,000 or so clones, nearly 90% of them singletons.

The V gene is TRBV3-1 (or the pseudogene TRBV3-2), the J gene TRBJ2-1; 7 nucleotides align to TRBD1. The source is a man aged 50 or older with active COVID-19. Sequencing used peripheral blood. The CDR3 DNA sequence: TGTGCCAGCAGCCAAGACCCTAGACAGGGATCCTACAATGAGCAGTTCTTC. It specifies CASSQDPRQGSYNEQFF.